The rows below give T cell receptor beta chains drawn from one sample of a study of blood T cell repertoires in COVID-19. Sequencing used immunoSEQ multiplex PCR; TCRdb keeps in-frame clones, though not all of them. The sample includes approximately 300,000 clones, 65% to 90% seen only once; the top ten take under 11%. Sequencing used PBMCs or T cells enriched from blood (not recorded which). The receptors here all came from a woman younger than 30 who had recovered from COVID-19. CDR3s include the opening cysteine and the closing phenylalanine or tryptophan. D genes are given only for firm matches. Expanded clones get a size class; other rows say once, few or many, or leave the size out.

TRBV4-1	TRBD1	16	once	TRBJ1-3	TGCGCCAGCACCATCGCTACAGGGGGCGTTGGAAACACCATATATTTT	CASTIATGGVGNTIYF
TRBV30	NA	15	NA	TRBJ2-3	TGTGCCTGGAGTGTACAACTAGCTAGCACAGATACGCAGTATTTT	CAWSVQLASTDTQYF
TRBV28	NA	14	NA	TRBJ1-2	TGTGCCAGCAGACCGCAGGGGCGGGCCTATGGCTACACCTTC	CASRPQGRAYGYTF
TRBV18	TRBD2	17	NA	TRBJ2-2	TGTGCCAGCTCACCCGCCCCCGCGGGGGGTTGGACCGGGGAGCTGTTTTTT	CASSPAPAGGWTGELFF
TRBV4-2	TRBD2	19	NA	TRBJ2-1	TGTGCCAGCAGCCAAGATACACTAGCGGTCCAAGTTTACTACAATGAGCAGTTCTTC	CASSQDTLAVQVYYNEQFF
TRBV9	NA	14	NA	TRBJ1-1	TGTGCCAGCAGCTCCAGGGATTTGAACACTGAAGCTTTCTTT	CASSSRDLNTEAFF
TRBV29-1	NA	14	NA	TRBJ2-2	TGCAGTGCGGAGAGGGAAACGAACACCGGGGAGCTGTTTTTT	CSAERETNTGELFF
TRBV29-1	TRBD2	14	NA	TRBJ2-5	TGCAGCGTTGAGTCCGGGAGGGCCCAAGAGACCCAGTACTTC	CSVESGRAQETQYF
TRBV5-1	NA	15	NA	TRBJ1-3	TGCGCCAGCAGCTTGGCGAGGTTAGATGGAAACACCATATATTTT	CASSLARLDGNTIYF
TRBV28	TRBD1	13	NA	TRBJ1-5	TGTGCCACGGCAGGGGGCAGCAATCAGCCCCAGCATTTT	CATAGGSNQPQHF
TRBV24-1	NA	13	NA	TRBJ2-3	TGTGCCACCAGTGAAGCGAGCACAGATACGCAGTATTTT	CATSEASTDTQYF
TRBV6-5	TRBD1	14	NA	TRBJ2-7	TGTGCCAGCAGTATGGGACAGGGAGTCTGGGAGCAGTACTTC	CASSMGQGVWEQYF
TRBV19	NA	16	NA	TRBJ2-7	TGTGCCAGTAGTCGGACGTTAGCGGTCCTCCGCTACGAGCAGTACTTC	CASSRTLAVLRYEQYF
TRBV7-2	TRBD1	14	NA	TRBJ1-6	TGTGCCAGCAGCTTAGACAGGGGGCATTCACCCCTCCACTTT	CASSLDRGHSPLHF
TRBV28	NA	14	NA	TRBJ1-1	TGTGCCAGCAGTAGTTCAGGGGTGAGCACTGAAGCTTTCTTT	CASSSSGVSTEAFF
TRBV3-1/TRBV3-2	TRBD2	15	NA	TRBJ2-7	TGTGCCAGCAGCCCGCTAGCGGGGGGTATCAACGAGCAGTACTTC	CASSPLAGGINEQYF
TRBV24-1	NA	15	NA	TRBJ2-3	TGTGCCACCAGTTCTCCGGAGCTCGGCACAGATACGCAGTATTTT	CATSSPELGTDTQYF
TRBV6-5	NA	14	NA	TRBJ1-2	TGTGCCAGCAGTCCAGGACAGCTCTTTGGGGGCTACACCTTC	CASSPGQLFGGYTF
TRBV5-5	NA	15	few	TRBJ1-4	TGTGCCAGCAGCTATGAGGGGGTTGGGAGTGAAAAACTGTTTTTT	CASSYEGVGSEKLFF
TRBV6-1	TRBD1	15	NA	TRBJ1-1	TGTGCCAGCAGTGACCTACAGGGGGGATACACTGAAGCTTTCTTT	CASSDLQGGYTEAFF